A selection of T cell receptor beta chains follows, all from one sample in a study of control samples from healthy donors and cancer patients. Sequencing used immunoSEQ multiplex PCR; TCRdb keeps in-frame clones, though not all of them. The data show some 96,000 clones, with approximately 93% seen just once and 6.5% to 9.5% held by the top ten. Sample: blood. Source of these receptors: a man younger than 35 in good health. Each CDR3 is given with its conserved first and last residue. The order of the fields is D gene, J gene, clone size, V gene, CDR3 protein, CDR3 DNA. The D gene is left open where the match is weak. A clone size is listed for some rows: how often the clone was seen (once, few, many), or a class if it is expanded.

NA	TRBJ1-1	NA	TRBV30	CAWGSGRGTEAFF	TGTGCCTGGGGGAGTGGGAGGGGGACTGAAGCTTTCTTT
NA	TRBJ2-1	NA	TRBV6-6	CASSGTHNEQFF	TGTGCCAGCAGCGGGACCCACAATGAGCAGTTCTTC
NA	TRBJ2-1	NA	TRBV13	CASSLRQPYNEQFF	TGTGCCAGCAGCTTAAGACAGCCCTACAATGAGCAGTTCTTC
NA	TRBJ2-5	NA	TRBV3-1/TRBV3-2	CASSRTRQETQYF	TGTGCCAGCAGCAGGACCCGCCAAGAGACCCAGTACTTC
TRBD1	TRBJ1-2	NA	TRBV5-1	CASGSRGTGDGYTF	TGCGCCAGCGGCTCCCGCGGGACAGGGGATGGCTACACCTTT
NA	TRBJ2-7	NA	TRBV7-9	CASSLGGASSYEQYF	TGTGCCAGCAGCTTAGGAGGGGCGAGCTCCTACGAGCAGTACTTC
TRBD1	TRBJ1-2	once	TRBV2	CASSVHTGTGYGYTF	TGTGCCAGCAGTGTCCACACCGGGACAGGCTACGGCTACACCTTC
NA	TRBJ1-2	NA	TRBV30	CAWSPGISSYGYTF	TGTGCCTGGAGTCCAGGGATCTCTAGCTATGGCTACACCTTC
TRBD1	TRBJ1-2	NA	TRBV19	CASSPGTENYGYTF	TGTGCCAGTAGTCCCGGGACAGAGAACTATGGCTACACCTTC
NA	TRBJ2-1	once	TRBV19	CASSIYPVAVEQFF	TGTGCCAGTAGTATATACCCAGTTGCAGTTGAGCAGTTCTTC
NA	TRBJ1-1	NA	TRBV13	CASSLEGIEDFTEAFF	TGTGCCAGCAGCTTAGAGGGGATTGAGGATTTCACTGAAGCTTTCTTT
NA	TRBJ2-3	NA	TRBV4-1	CASSPLGARVPDTQYF	TGCGCCAGCAGCCCCTTGGGGGCCCGGGTCCCAGATACGCAGTATTTT
TRBD1	TRBJ2-1	NA	TRBV14	CASSQAGTGDYNEQFF	TGTGCCAGCAGCCAAGCCGGGACAGGGGACTACAATGAGCAGTTCTTC
NA	TRBJ1-5	NA	TRBV28	CASNPMGGPATQYSNQPQHF	TGTGCCAGCAATCCCATGGGGGGACCCGCGACCCAATATAGCAATCAGCCCCAGCATTTT
NA	TRBJ1-1	NA	TRBV2	CASSDGSTEAFF	TGTGCCAGCAGTGATGGTTCCACTGAAGCTTTCTTT
NA	TRBJ2-1	NA	TRBV3-1/TRBV3-2	CASSRQDWNEQFF	TGTGCCAGCAGCCGACAGGACTGGAATGAGCAGTTCTTC
TRBD1	TRBJ1-1	NA	TRBV7-9	CASSFPGQGINEAFF	TGTGCCAGCAGCTTTCCGGGACAGGGAATTAATGAAGCTTTCTTT
TRBD2	TRBJ2-7	NA	TRBV7-2	CASSSSRASGNYEQYF	TGTGCCAGCAGCTCTAGCCGGGCTAGCGGGAACTACGAGCAGTACTTC
NA	TRBJ2-5	NA	TRBV7-9	CASSLIRVHIEETQYF	TGTGCCAGCAGCTTAATCAGGGTTCACATTGAAGAGACCCAGTACTTC
NA	TRBJ2-7	few	TRBV25-1	CASSGTRGSDEQYF	TGTGCCAGCAGTGGAACAAGAGGGTCCGACGAGCAGTACTTC
NA	TRBJ1-4	NA	TRBV4-1	CASSQDHSRANEKLFF	TGCGCCAGCAGCCAAGATCATTCCAGGGCTAATGAAAAACTGTTTTTT
NA	TRBJ1-6	NA	TRBV10-3	CAEKASPLHF	TGTGCTGAGAAAGCTTCACCCCTCCACTTT
TRBD1	TRBJ1-6	NA	TRBV2	CASSDWTGDNSPLHF	TGTGCCAGCAGTGACTGGACAGGGGATAATTCACCCCTCCACTTT
NA	TRBJ1-1	once	TRBV6-4	CASSTGQNTEAFF	TGTGCCAGCAGTACGGGACAGAACACTGAAGCTTTCTTT
NA	TRBJ1-5	NA	TRBV6-5	CASSYSRAGFNQPQHF	TGTGCCAGCAGTTACTCGAGGGCAGGGTTCAATCAGCCCCAGCATTTT
TRBD1	TRBJ2-2	NA	TRBV19	CASSARKGGGRTGELFF	TGTGCCAGTAGTGCGCGAAAAGGGGGCGGACGAACCGGGGAGCTGTTTTTT
NA	TRBJ2-7	NA	TRBV6-1	CASSSYYEQYF	TGTGCCAGCAGTTCCTACTACGAGCAGTACTTC
NA	TRBJ2-1	NA	TRBV30	CAQGLHYNEQFF	TGTGCCCAGGGGTTACACTACAATGAGCAGTTCTTC
NA	TRBJ2-7	NA	TRBV2	CASSEGLFGITYEQYF	TGTGCCAGCAGTGAAGGGCTTTTCGGGATCACCTACGAGCAGTACTTC
TRBD2	TRBJ2-3	NA	TRBV25-1	CASRLAGDADTQYF	TGTGCCAGCAGATTAGCGGGGGATGCAGATACGCAGTATTTT
TRBD2	TRBJ2-3	NA	TRBV6-5	CASSSSGGSTDTQYF	TGTGCCAGCAGTTCTAGCGGGGGAAGCACAGATACGCAGTATTTT
NA	TRBJ2-3	NA	TRBV5-4	CASSLGRASADTQYF	TGTGCCAGCAGCTTGGGGAGGGCCAGCGCAGATACGCAGTATTTT
NA	TRBJ1-2	NA	TRBV20-1	CSAWANDGYTF	TGCAGTGCTTGGGCCAACGATGGCTACACCTTC
NA	TRBJ2-1	NA	TRBV18	CASSPRPVGNEQFF	TGTGCCAGCTCACCCCGGCCGGTTGGCAATGAGCAGTTCTTC
TRBD1	TRBJ2-7	NA	TRBV27	CASSPRGQGIYEQYF	TGTGCCAGCAGTCCCCGCGGACAGGGAATCTACGAGCAGTACTTC
NA	TRBJ1-1	NA	TRBV13	CASSLGGAFEAFF	TGTGCCAGCAGCTTAGGGGGCGCCTTTGAAGCTTTCTTT
NA	TRBJ2-7	NA	TRBV21-1	CASSRGRAYEQYF	TGTGCCAGCAGCAGAGGGAGGGCCTACGAGCAGTACTTC
NA	TRBJ2-6	NA	TRBV30	CALTGTRRSGANVLTF	TGTGCCTTGACCGGGACCCGACGATCTGGGGCCAACGTCCTGACTTTC
NA	TRBJ2-7	NA	TRBV2	CASSEEAGSYEQYF	TGTGCCAGCAGTGAAGAGGCTGGCTCCTACGAGCAGTACTTC
NA	TRBJ1-2	NA	TRBV4-1	CASSQNVGGSDGYTF	TGCGCCAGCAGCCAAAATGTTGGGGGGTCGGATGGCTACACCTTC
NA	TRBJ1-1	NA	TRBV5-1	CASSEEGGTEAFF	TGCGCCAGCAGCGAAGAGGGTGGCACTGAAGCTTTCTTT
NA	TRBJ2-7	NA	TRBV4-3	CASSQDTTYEQYF	TGCGCCAGCAGCCAAGATACGACCTACGAGCAGTACTTC
TRBD1	TRBJ1-6	NA	TRBV5-1	CASSPGQEFNSPLHF	TGCGCCAGCAGCCCAGGACAGGAATTTAATTCACCCCTCCACTTT
NA	TRBJ1-1	NA	TRBV5-4	CASGLVGGTEAFF	TGTGCCAGCGGCCTGGTGGGGGGGACTGAAGCTTTCTTT
NA	TRBJ1-1	NA	TRBV5-1	CASSLFRNTEAFF	TGCGCCAGCAGCTTATTTAGGAACACTGAAGCTTTCTTT